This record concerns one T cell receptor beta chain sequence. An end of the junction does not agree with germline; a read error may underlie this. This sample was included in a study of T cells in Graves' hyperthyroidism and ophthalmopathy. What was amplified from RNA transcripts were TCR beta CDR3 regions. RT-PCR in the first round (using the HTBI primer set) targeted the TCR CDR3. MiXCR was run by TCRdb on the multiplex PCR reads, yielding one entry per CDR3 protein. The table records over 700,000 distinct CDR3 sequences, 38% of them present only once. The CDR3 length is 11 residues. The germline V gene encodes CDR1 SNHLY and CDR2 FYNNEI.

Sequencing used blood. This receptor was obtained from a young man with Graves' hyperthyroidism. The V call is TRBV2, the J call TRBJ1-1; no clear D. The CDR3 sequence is CAGSEVTEAFF. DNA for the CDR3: TGTGCCGGCAGTGAGGTCACTGAAGCTTTCTTT.